This passage covers 18 T cell receptor beta chains from one sample sequenced in a study of cytomegalovirus exposure and HLA in healthy donors. Sequencing used immunoSEQ multiplex PCR; TCRdb keeps in-frame clones, though not all of them. This table holds 70,000 to 75,000 clones, around 94% found once. The specimen sequenced was PBMCs. Every receptor here comes from a woman younger than 30 in good health and CMV-seropositive.

The rearrangement links TRBV28 to TRBJ1-3; 7 bases fit TRBD1. Germline V gene data show CDR1 as MDHEN and CDR2 as SYDVKM. This CDR3 is 14 amino acids long. Trimming removed 6 bases from V and 4 bases from J; junction bases left unmatched: 6. The CDR3 sequence is CASSSRGPGNTIYF. The CDR3 DNA sequence: TGTGCCAGCAGCTCTAGGGGGCCAGGAAACACCATATATTTT.

This rearrangement joins TRBV25-1 to TRBJ2-7, with TRBD1 identical over 9 bases. The CDR3 runs 14 residues. V shed 6 bases and J 7 bases; nucleotides not matched to a gene: 10. The germline V gene has CDR1 MGHDK and CDR2 SYGVNS. The DNA of the CDR3 is TGTGCCAGCAGCTTACAGGGGGCGTTCGGTGAGCAGTACTTC. It is translated as CASSLQGAFGEQYF.

The chain employs TRBV25-1 and TRBJ2-5; 8 bases are a match to TRBD1. The CDR3 is 15 amino acids. Germline lookup yields CDR1 MGHDK and CDR2 SYGVNS. With 1 base clipped from V and 4 bases from J, the junction kept 5 bases outside the gene matches. The CDR3 nucleotides read TGTGCCAGCAGTGAATTCAGGGGGCGGGGAGAGACCCAGTACTTC. Its protein is CASSEFRGRGETQYF.

About this clone itself: Other DNA sequences of this sample code for an identical CDR3. The V call is TRBV5-1, the J call TRBJ2-7; TRBD2 is a possible D gene (5 bases). Trimming cost V 0 bases and J 6 bases, with 13 bases left between them. Germline CDR1 reads SGHRS; CDR2 reads YFSETQ. There are 14 residues in the CDR3. The CDR3 here is CASSLEASGGEQYF. DNA of the CDR3: TGCGCCAGCAGCTTGGAGGCAAGTGGAGGCGAGCAGTACTTC.

This clone was recorded only once. V usage is TRBV7-3 and J usage is TRBJ2-3; TRBD2 matches 8 bases. The V and J ends lost 3 bases and 2 bases, in that order; junction bases with no gene match: 4. The CDR3 runs 15 residues. Germline V gene sequence: CDR1 SGHTA, CDR2 FQGTGA. CDR3 nucleotide sequence: TGTGCCAGCAGCTTTAGCGGGGAAGACACAGATACGCAGTATTTT. It specifies CASSFSGEDTDTQYF.

Of note for this clone: This sample includes further DNA sequences coding for the same CDR3. DNA for the CDR3: TGTGCCAGCTCACCGGACAGGGCCAATCAGCCCCAGCATTTT. Protein product: CASSPDRANQPQHF. V is TRBV18 and J is TRBJ1-5; 8 bases match TRBD1. The CDR3 is made up of 14 amino acids. The trim removed 3 bases at V and 3 bases at J, leaving 1 base unmatched. Germline CDR1 is KGHSH and CDR2 is LQKENI. The variable domain in full, completed from reference TRBV18 and TRBJ1-5, reads NAGVMQNPRHLVRRRGQEARLRCSPMKGHSHVYWYRQLPEEGLKFMVYLQKENIIDESGMPKERFSAEFPKEGPSILRIQQVVRGDSAAYFCASSPDRANQPQHFGDGTRLSIL.

This clone was recorded once. CDR3 DNA sequence: TGTGCCAGCAGCGAGGGGGTAGCGGGAGCCGAGCAGTTCTTC. Translating gives CASSEGVAGAEQFF. V and J are TRBV9 and TRBJ2-1, with TRBD2 matching 9 bases. The CDR3 contains 14 residues. Germline loops: CDR1 SGDLS, CDR2 YYNGEE. Trimming removed 3 bases from V and 10 bases from J; junction bases left unmatched: 8.

The chain links TRBV9 to TRBJ1-2; maybe TRBD1 (6 bases). The germline V gene encodes CDR1 SGDLS and CDR2 YYNGEE. V lost 0 bases, J lost 4 bases, and 16 bases lay in between. The CDR3 has 16 amino acids. The CDR3 coding sequence is TGTGCCAGCAGCGTAGGAGCTTTAGGGGGGGTCTATGGCTACACCTTC. Protein: CASSVGALGGVYGYTF.

The chain links TRBV28 to TRBJ2-7; 12 bases match TRBD2. Germline V gene data show CDR1 as MDHEN and CDR2 as SYDVKM. The CDR3 extends over 15 amino acids. The V and J ends lost 6 bases and 2 bases, in that order; junction bases with no gene match: 5. In nucleotides, the CDR3 is TGTGCCAGCAGCCCCGGGACTAGCGGGCCCTACGAGCAGTACTTC. It encodes CASSPGTSGPYEQYF.

V and J are TRBV4-1 and TRBJ2-7; 13 positions agree with TRBD2. The CDR3 has 17 residues. Germline trimming cut 4 bases from V and 0 bases from J; bases unmatched to any gene: 6. From germline, CDR1 is MGHRA and CDR2 YSYEKL. The CDR3 is CASSPTTSGRASYEQYF. DNA of the CDR3: TGCGCCAGCAGCCCGACTACTAGCGGGAGGGCCTCCTACGAGCAGTACTTC.

V is TRBV7-9 and J is TRBJ2-7; 10 positions agree with TRBD2. There are 15 residues in the CDR3. After removal of 1 base from V and 5 bases from J, the junction contained 5 bases not matched to a gene. The germline V gene encodes CDR1 SEHNR and CDR2 FQNEAQ (reference sequence). The CDR3 here is CASSLEGLAKNEQYF. As DNA, the CDR3 is TGTGCCAGCAGCTTAGAGGGACTAGCGAAAAACGAGCAGTACTTC.

This chain connects TRBV6-6 to TRBJ2-1, with 11 bases fitting TRBD2. V lost 5 bases to trimming and J lost 6 bases; unmatched junction nucleotides: 9. CDR1 and CDR2 (germline): MNHNY, SVGAGI (reference sequence). CDR3 length equals 16 residues. The CDR3 sequence is CASSTPGTSGSNEQFF. The CDR3 DNA reads as TGTGCCAGCAGTACCCCCGGGACTAGCGGTTCCAATGAGCAGTTCTTC.

CDR3 DNA: TGTGCCAGTAGTCTCCGACAGGGGAACTACGAGCAGTACTTC. Its translation: CASSLRQGNYEQYF. The chain is built from TRBV19 and TRBJ2-7, with TRBD1 identical over 8 bases. CDR1 and CDR2 (germline): LNHDA, SQIVND (reference sequence). V was clipped by 5 bases and J by 3 bases; unmatched bases: 6. The CDR3 totals 14 residues.

CDR3 coding DNA: TGTGCCAGCAGCCCTACTCCGGGGTCCTCCCGGGCAAACACTGAAGCTTTCTTT. Translation: CASSPTPGSSRANTEAFF. The rearrangement uses TRBV7-6 and TRBJ1-1; D call uncertain. The ends were cut back, 5 bases at V and 2 bases at J, with 24 bases in the middle. The germline V gene encodes CDR1 SGHVS and CDR2 FNYEAQ. This CDR3 spans 18 amino acids.

The count of this clone is one. V is TRBV7-6 and J is TRBJ2-2, with TRBD2 matching over 7 bases. J gave up 5 bases and V 3 bases, and 12 bases lay outside the gene matches. This CDR3 region has 17 residues. Germline V CDR1 and CDR2: SGHVS, FNYEAQ. The CDR3 is CASSFGYRRETTGELFF. The CDR3 coding sequence is TGTGCCAGCAGCTTCGGCTATCGGCGGGAGACTACCGGGGAGCTGTTTTTT. Combining the CDR3 with reference TRBV7-6 and TRBJ2-2 gives the whole variable domain GAGVSQSPRYKVTKRGQDVALRCDPISGHVSLYWYRQALGQGPEFLTYFNYEAQQDKSGLPNDRFSAERPEGSISTLTIQRTEQRDSAMYRCASSFGYRRETTGELFFGEGSRLTVL.

The chain couples TRBV6-5 to TRBJ1-1; no clear D gene. The germline V and J ends were trimmed by 10 bases and 1 base, with 16 bases remaining between them. The CDR3 has 14 residues. The V gene's germline CDR1 is MNHEY and CDR2 SVGAGI. CDR3 DNA sequence: TGTGCCACCCGGTCAGCCTGGGCGAACACTGAAGCTTTCTTT. Translating it yields CATRSAWANTEAFF.

This chain connects TRBV2 to TRBJ1-4; D is possibly TRBD1 (6 bases). The CDR3 spans 15 residues. The germline gives CDR1 SNHLY, CDR2 FYNNEI. The germline V and J ends were trimmed by 1 base and 7 bases, with 13 bases remaining between them. The CDR3 is CASSEVWSQGEKLFF. CDR3 sequence (DNA): TGTGCCAGCAGTGAAGTCTGGTCACAGGGTGAAAAACTGTTTTTT.

V is TRBV19 and J is TRBJ2-3; 10 nucleotides match TRBD1. There are 16 residues in the CDR3. CDR1 is LNHDA, CDR2 SQIVND, per germline (reference sequence). V was pared by 3 bases and J by 2 bases, with 5 bases of the junction left unmatched. CDR3 in DNA: TGTGCCAGTAGTATGGAGGGACAGGGGACCACAGATACGCAGTATTTT. Amino acid sequence: CASSMEGQGTTDTQYF.